One and the same sample provided the 2 T cell receptor beta chains below, sequenced in a study of cytomegalovirus exposure and HLA in healthy donors. Researchers ran the PCR with 60 Vbeta and 13 Jbeta primers. The repertoire was sequenced with immunoSEQ multiplex PCR; TCRdb's copy has only in-frame clones and lacks some. The data show about 170,000 clones, around 76% seen once. The specimen sequenced was PBMCs. The receptors were sampled from a female donor in good health and CMV-seronegative.

This clone occurred a few times. The chain links TRBV5-1 to TRBJ1-2, with D possibly matching TRBD1 (5 bases). The CDR3 consists of 16 residues. Germline CDR1 and CDR2: SGHRS and YFSETQ. The V end lost 0 bases, the J end lost 7 bases, and 19 bases lay between the germline ends. This CDR3 reads CASSLGTAQGGSGYTF. The CDR3, as DNA: TGCGCCAGCAGCTTGGGTACAGCGCAGGGAGGTAGTGGCTACACCTTC.

This clone was seen a single time. The chain joins TRBV7-3 to TRBJ2-1; D possibly corresponds to TRBD1 (6 bases). This CDR3 contains 15 residues. CDR1 and CDR2 (germline): SGHTA, FQGTGA. Trimming cost V 5 bases and J 1 base, with 12 bases left between them. The CDR3 DNA reads TGTGCCAGCAGCCCAGGGGTAGGGTCCTACAATGAGCAGTTCTTC. Amino acids: CASSPGVGSYNEQFF.